The next 9 T cell receptor beta chains were all read from a single sample in a study of blood T cell repertoires in COVID-19. Profiled with immunoSEQ multiplex PCR; TCRdb holds only in-frame clones, not every one. Seen here are 150,000 to 200,000 clones, approximately 91% observed once, and the top ten hold approximately 0.77%. Sequenced material: PBMCs or T cells enriched from blood (not recorded which). Receptor source: a woman aged 18-29 years who had recovered from COVID-19.

The chain carries TRBV18 and TRBJ2-5; 7 positions agree with TRBD1. The trim removed 3 bases at V and 4 bases at J, leaving 5 bases unmatched. The CDR3 is 14 amino acids. The germline V gene has CDR1 KGHSH and CDR2 LQKENI. CDR3 nucleotides: TGTGCCAGCTCACCCGACAGGGCGGGAGAGACCCAGTACTTC. It is translated as CASSPDRAGETQYF.

The V and J genes are TRBV6-2 or TRBV6-3 and TRBJ2-7, with 13 bases lining up with TRBD2. CDR1 and CDR2 from the germline V gene are MNHEY and SVGEGT. The CDR3 extends over 19 amino acids. The J segment lost 0 bases and the V segment lost 6 bases, leaving 14 bases of the junction unmatched. The DNA for the CDR3 is TGTGCCAGCAGCCCAAGGTTCGGGACTAGCGGGAAGTTCTCCTACGAGCAGTACTTC. Its translation: CASSPRFGTSGKFSYEQYF.

The chain combines TRBV4-1 with TRBJ2-2; 15 bases line up with TRBD2. The V segment lost 2 bases and the J segment 6 bases; nucleotides outside the gene matches: 10. Germline CDR1 is MGHRA and CDR2 is YSYEKL. This CDR3 has 19 residues. The CDR3 is CASSQPGLAGGLMPGELFF. DNA for the CDR3: TGCGCCAGCAGCCAACCGGGACTAGCGGGAGGTCTGATGCCCGGGGAGCTGTTTTTT.

CDR3 in DNA: TGTGCCAGCACCACGGACAGGTCCTACGAGCAGTACTTC. As protein: CASTTDRSYEQYF. The genes are TRBV7-9 and TRBJ2-7; 7 bases align to TRBD1. This CDR3 has 13 amino acids. The J segment lost 1 base and the V segment lost 7 bases, leaving 4 bases of the junction unmatched. Germline loops: CDR1 SEHNR, CDR2 FQNEAQ (reference sequence).

Only one count was recorded for this clone. The J gene is TRBJ1-6, the V gene TRBV4-1; D not resolved. CDR3 size: 13 residues. The V and J ends lost 0 bases and 13 bases respectively, with 10 bases between them. Germline V gene data show CDR1 as MGHRA and CDR2 as YSYEKL. The CDR3, as DNA: TGCGCCAGCAGCCAAGACGGCGGCTCCCCCCTCCACTTT. Translated, it gives CASSQDGGSPLHF.

This rearrangement joins TRBV19 to TRBJ1-2; maybe TRBD1 (6 bases). V lost 6 bases and J lost 4, with 24 bases in between. The CDR3 sequence is 17 residues long. Germline V CDR1 and CDR2: LNHDA, SQIVND (reference sequence). CDR3 sequence reads: CASSARGQGRNGYGYTF. CDR3 nucleotide sequence: TGTGCCAGTAGCGCGCGGGGGCAGGGGCGCAACGGCTATGGCTACACCTTC.

V and J are TRBV11-2 and TRBJ2-5, with a weak D call TRBD2 (6 bases). The CDR3 length is 15 residues. With 1 base removed from V and 3 bases from J, the gap between germline ends came to 12 bases. Germline V gene sequence: CDR1 SGHAT, CDR2 FQNNGV. In DNA, the CDR3 is TGTGCCAGCAGCTTAGGAGGGACTGCCGAAGAGACCCAGTACTTC. Amino acid sequence: CASSLGGTAEETQYF.

The rearrangement joins TRBV28 to TRBJ1-6, with TRBD1 identical over 8 bases. Germline V CDR1 and CDR2: MDHEN, SYDVKM. V shed 6 bases, J shed 6 bases, and the junction held 4 bases outside the gene matches. This CDR3 has 14 amino acids. DNA of the CDR3: TGTGCCAGCAGCTACAGGGGGGGTAATTCACCCCTCCACTTT. This translates into CASSYRGGNSPLHF.

V gene TRBV28 combines with J gene TRBJ2-1; no clear D. The germline V gene has CDR1 MDHEN and CDR2 SYDVKM. The CDR3 spans 14 residues. With 6 bases removed from V and 0 bases from J, the gap between germline ends came to 9 bases. The CDR3 spells CASRTGGSYNEQFF. For the CDR3, the DNA is TGTGCCAGCAGGACCGGCGGCTCCTACAATGAGCAGTTCTTC.